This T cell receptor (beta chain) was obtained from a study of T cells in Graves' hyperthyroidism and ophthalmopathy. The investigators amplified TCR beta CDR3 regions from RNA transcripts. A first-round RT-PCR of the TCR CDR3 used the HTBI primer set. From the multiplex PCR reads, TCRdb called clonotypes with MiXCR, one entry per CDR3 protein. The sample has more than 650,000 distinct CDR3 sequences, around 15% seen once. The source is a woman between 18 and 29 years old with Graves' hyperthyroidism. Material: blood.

The CDR3, as DNA: TGCGCCAGCAGCTTAGGGACAGGACAACAAGAGACCCAGTACTTC. Protein: CASSLGTGQQETQYF. The chain is built from TRBV5-1 and TRBJ2-5; 8 bases are shared with TRBD1. Germline values: CDR1 SGHRS, CDR2 YFSETQ. CDR3 length equals 15 residues. With 2 bases clipped from V and 2 bases from J, the junction kept 5 bases outside the gene matches.